Presented here are 16 T cell receptor beta chains from one specimen sequenced in a study of tumor and adjacent non-tumor tissue in lung cancer (dated by TCRdb to 2017 to 2018). Bulk unsorted tissue served as the source for RNA extraction, and RNA quality was assessed using a NanoDrop ND-1000 and an Agilent 2100. The receptor library was made with multiplex PCR. Sequenced on an Illumina HiSeq 2500. TCRbeta libraries were built by three rounds of nested PCR using primers (Table S4), following protocols modified from ARM-PCR. In TCRdb, the public reads were trimmed at Q25 with fastp and aligned with MiXCR, with productive beta chains retained. Identical CDR3 protein sequences are pooled into one entry, listed with their most common genes and DNA. Within this sample are fewer than 120,000 distinct CDR3 sequences, with roughly 84% of them counted one time only. 22% of the sample is in the top ten clones.

The sequenced sample consisted of lung tumor tissue. The receptors were sampled from a man between 70 and 80 years old with non-small cell lung cancer.

The CDR3, as DNA: TGCAGTATCGCGACAGGGTTCGAGCAGTACTTC. Encoded protein: CSIATGFEQYF. The chain recombines TRBV29-1 with TRBJ2-7, with TRBD1 matching 7 bases. Germline V lookup: CDR1 SQVTM, CDR2 ANQGSEA. The length of the CDR3 is 11 residues.

For this clonotype: This may be a read error: a much more frequent sequence differs by one nucleotide. This rearrangement joins TRBV5-1 to TRBJ2-2; 8 bases line up with TRBD1. CDR1 and CDR2 from the germline V gene are SGHRS and YFSETQ. The CDR3 contains 18 residues. V shed 0 bases, J shed 5 bases, and the junction held 12 bases outside the gene matches. Here the CDR3 reads CASSLVPMTGALTGELFF. As DNA, the CDR3 is TGCGCCAGCAGCTTGGTCCCAATGACAGGGGCGCTAACCGGGGAGCTGTTTTTT.

A remark on this clonotype: Just one base apart from a much larger clone, this may be a read error. V usage is TRBV20-1 and J usage is TRBJ2-5; 10 bases agree with TRBD2. The CDR3 consists of 17 residues. The germline CDR1 and CDR2 sequences are DFQATT and SNEGSKA (reference sequence). The CDR3 nucleotides read TGCAATGCTAGAGATCCCGAGCGGGGGGGCCGGGTAGAGACCCAGTACTTC. It encodes CNARDPERGGRVETQYF.

A remark on this clonotype: The CDR3 end shows no conserved phenylalanine or tryptophan, and so a read error is likely. The DNA is omitted, as the CDR3 cannot be located on it reliably, and the CDR3 follows TCRdb's listing. V gene TRBV12-3 or TRBV12-4 combines with J gene TRBJ2-1. Both ends counted, the CDR3 spans 14 residues. Here the CDR3 reads CASSFLRIYNEQFS.

This clonotype has a handful of counts. Germline is not matched at one junction end, which may reflect a read error. J is TRBJ1-4 and V is TRBV12-3 or TRBV12-4, with D possibly matching TRBD1 (6 bases). The CDR3 totals 13 residues. The CDR3 sequence is CASSLKWGAKPFF. CDR3 bases: TGTGCCAGCAGTTTAAAGTGGGGGGCAAAACCGTTTTTT.

The rearrangement uses TRBV6-6 and TRBJ1-6; D possibly corresponds to TRBD1 (5 bases). The V and J ends lost 9 bases and 12 bases respectively, with 24 bases between them. CDR3 length equals 15 residues. CDR1 MNHNY and CDR2 SVGAGI come from the germline V gene (reference sequence). CDR3: CARNNLGGADLPLHF. The CDR3, as DNA: TGTGCCAGAAATAATCTTGGAGGGGCGGATTTACCCCTCCACTTT.

V gene TRBV11-1 combines with J gene TRBJ2-1, with TRBD2 identical over 11 bases. From germline, CDR1 is SGHAT and CDR2 FQDESV (reference sequence). Germline trimming cut 6 bases from V and 1 base from J; bases unmatched to any gene: 5. This CDR3 is built from 16 residues. This chain's CDR3 is CASSRTSGQSYNEQFF. CDR3 coding DNA: TGTGCCAGCAGTCGGACTAGCGGGCAATCCTACAATGAGCAGTTCTTC. Full variable domain (missing parts from reference TRBV11-1 and TRBJ2-1): EAEVAQSPRYKITEKSQAVAFWCDPISGHATLYWYRQILGQGPELLVQFQDESVVDDSQLPKDRFSAERLKGVDSTLKIQPAELGDSAMYLCASSRTSGQSYNEQFFGPGTRLTVL.

The genes are TRBV11-2 and TRBJ2-2; D is perhaps TRBD2 (5 bases). Germline lookup yields CDR1 SGHAT and CDR2 FQNNGV. Between the trimmed V and J ends, which lost 9 bases and 5 bases, there was a span of 19 bases. The CDR3 totals 15 residues. CDR3 DNA: TGTGCCAGTAGCCCCCTAACGGGGTGGACCGGGGAGCTGTTTTTT. It codes for CASSPLTGWTGELFF.

On this clonotype itself: Relative to the germline gene, one junction end is altered; a read error may explain this. The CDR3 protein is CSIESRAETQYF. The CDR3 bases are TGCAGCATTGAGTCCCGGGCGGAGACCCAGTATTTC. V and J are TRBV29-1 and TRBJ2-5, with D uncertain. Germline CDR1 is SQVTM and CDR2 is ANQGSEA. The CDR3 has 12 residues.

With regard to this clonotype: Sequence at one end of the junction differs from germline and may be a read error. The chain uses TRBV29-1 and TRBJ1-1; no clear D. Germline V lookup: CDR1 SQVTM, CDR2 ANQGSEA. The CDR3 spans 13 residues. The CDR3 DNA reads as TGCAGCGTTGGTACCGGCCGGAACACTGAAGCTTCCTTT. It encodes CSVGTGRNTEASF.

Details on this clonotype: The junction does not match germline at one end; this may be a read error. J is TRBJ2-5 and V is TRBV12-3 or TRBV12-4, with TRBD1 identical over 7 bases. The CDR3 length is 13 residues. The DNA of the CDR3 is TGTGTCAGCAGTTTACGACAGGGAAAGACCCAGTACTTC. It encodes CVSSLRQGKTQYF.

Details on this clonotype: A much larger clone lies one base from this, so it may be a read error. The chain couples TRBV19 to TRBJ1-2; D unclear. The CDR3 consists of 14 residues. Germline loops: CDR1 LNHDA, CDR2 SQIVND (reference sequence). The ends were cut back, 2 bases at V and 6 bases at J, with 13 bases in the middle. The CDR3 here is CASSIIWEIHGYTF. The CDR3 nucleotides are TGTGCCAGTAGTATAATCTGGGAGATTCATGGCTACACCTTC.

This clonotype is a singleton in its sample. A much larger clonotype is one base distant, so this may be a read error. This chain links TRBV11-2 with TRBJ2-1; TRBD2 matches at 7 bases. This CDR3 comprises 16 residues. CDR1 SGHAT and CDR2 FQNNGV come from the germline V gene. CDR3 in amino acids: CASCLGFGRTYDEQFF. The CDR3 region has the DNA TGTGCCAGCTGCTTAGGGTTCGGGAGGACCTACGATGAGCAGTTCTTC.

Concerning this clonotype itself: A much larger clonotype is one base distant, so this may be a read error. Likely a read error: the CDR3 ends without its conserved phenylalanine or tryptophan. The rearrangement joins TRBV20-1 to TRBJ2-5; the D gene could be TRBD1 or TRBD2 (5 bases each). CDR1 and CDR2 from the germline V gene are DFQATT and SNEGSKA (reference sequence). The CDR3 has 12 residues. Trimming shortened V by 3 bases and J by 5 bases, and 10 bases separated the two germline ends. The CDR3 coding sequence is TGCAGTGCTAGTTCGGGGCGGGAGACCCAGTACTTA. Protein sequence: CSASSGRETQYL.

This clonotype was recorded a few times. A junction end diverges from the germline sequence, so it may reflect a read error. The rearrangement joins TRBV12-3 or TRBV12-4 to TRBJ2-5; 10 nucleotides match TRBD2. This CDR3 is built from 15 residues. The CDR3 sequence is CASSGLAGVLETQYF. The CDR3 region has the DNA TGTGCCAGCAGTGGGCTAGCGGGAGTGCTGGAGACCCAATACTTC.

As DNA, the CDR3 is TGTGCTAACAGTAAGGACAGGCGAGACGCTTTCTTT. Amino acid sequence: CANSKDRRDAFF. The V gene is TRBV11-2, the J gene TRBJ1-1; TRBD1 matches at 7 bases. Germline V gene sequence: CDR1 SGHAT, CDR2 FQNNGV. CDR3 length equals 12 residues. The complete variable domain, with remaining parts taken from reference TRBV11-2 and TRBJ1-1, reads EAGVAQSPRYKIIEKRQSVAFWCNPISGHATLYWYQQILGQGPKLLIQFQNNGVVDDSQLPKDRFSAERLKGVDSTLKIQPAKLEDSAVYLCANSKDRRDAFFGQGTRLTVV.